This T cell receptor (beta chain) was sequenced in a study of blood T cell dynamics during melanoma immunotherapy. Study overall: Patients with metastatic melanoma got pembrolizumab or nivolumab-ipilimumab as first-line care.

The V and J ends lost 6 bases and 4 bases respectively, with 13 bases between them. From germline, CDR1 is SGHNT and CDR2 YENEEA. The CDR3 extends over 13 amino acids. Method: immunoSEQ multiplex PCR; TCRdb's copy keeps in-frame clones and lacks some. Of thousands of clones in the sample, around 87% were seen once. The time point was: pre-treatment baseline. Patients with prior systemic cancer treatment, concomitant immunosuppressants, or other active malignancies were excluded. This sequence joins TRBV11-3 and TRBJ2-7; possibly TRBD1 for D (5 bases). This specimen consisted of blood, obtained from a patient treated with checkpoint blockade. This TCR was sampled from a human donor with melanoma. In DNA form, the CDR3 reads TGTGCCAGCAGTCCTGAAAGGGGATACGAGCAGTACTTC. It is translated as CASSPERGYEQYF.